This is a list of T cell receptor beta chains from one sample in a study of blood T cell repertoires in COVID-19. TCRdb keeps only in-frame clones here, not all; method: immunoSEQ multiplex PCR. The sample lists 80,000 to 95,000 clones, roughly 87% occurring once. Material: peripheral blood. The receptors originated from a woman aged 45-59 years with active or convalescent COVID-19. Both conserved end residues are part of each CDR3. Each record gives: D gene, clone size, V gene, J gene, CDR3 DNA, CDR3 protein. A D gene is named only where the DNA matches it firmly. Size is omitted from some rows. Given values are once, few, many or a class for expanded clones.

-	-	TRBV18	TRBJ2-3	TGTGCCAGCTCACCCTCCCCTGATACGCAGTATTTT	CASSPSPDTQYF
-	many	TRBV6-2/TRBV6-3	TRBJ1-1	TGTGCCAGCAGTTGGGCCTCTGAAGCTTTCTTT	CASSWASEAFF
-	-	TRBV6-5	TRBJ2-3	TGTGCCAGTTCGAGAGTTAGCACAGATACGCAGTATTTT	CASSRVSTDTQYF
TRBD2	-	TRBV13	TRBJ2-3	TGTGCCAGCAGCTTACTAGCGGGGGCTAGCACAGATACGCAGTATTTT	CASSLLAGASTDTQYF
-	-	TRBV7-9	TRBJ2-1	TGTGCCAGCAGCTTAGGTATGGCGGGGAATGAGCAGTTCTTC	CASSLGMAGNEQFF
TRBD1	-	TRBV2	TRBJ1-1	TGTGCCAGCAGCCGGGACAGCGACACTGAAGCTTTCTTT	CASSRDSDTEAFF
TRBD2	-	TRBV3-1/TRBV3-2	TRBJ2-4	TGTGCCAGCAGCCAAAGGACTAGCGCCCTAGCCAAAAACATTCAGTACTTC	CASSQRTSALAKNIQYF
-	many	TRBV7-6	TRBJ1-6	TGTGCCAGCAGCTTAGCTGGCAGTAATTCACCCCTCCACTTT	CASSLAGSNSPLHF
-	many	TRBV4-1	TRBJ1-2	TGCGCCAGCAGCTCTCGAGGAACCTCTAATTATGGCTACACCTTC	CASSSRGTSNYGYTF
TRBD1	-	TRBV7-3	TRBJ1-1	TGTGCCAGCAGCTCGTCAGGGGGCCGGACTGAAGCTTTCTTT	CASSSSGGRTEAFF
TRBD1	-	TRBV6-5	TRBJ1-5	TGTGCCAGCACCGGACAGGCGAATCAGCCCCAGCATTTT	CASTGQANQPQHF
TRBD1	-	TRBV10-3	TRBJ2-6	TGTGCCATCAGTGACCCGGACAGGGGAGCGTCTGGGGCCAACGTCCTGACTTTC	CAISDPDRGASGANVLTF
TRBD1	-	TRBV5-4	TRBJ2-7	TGTGCCAGCAGCCCGCCGGACAGGTCCGGGGCCGAGCAGTACTTC	CASSPPDRSGAEQYF
TRBD2	-	TRBV7-3	TRBJ2-1	TGTGCCAGCAGCTTTGGGCTAGCGGGCAACAATGAGCAGTTCTTC	CASSFGLAGNNEQFF
-	-	TRBV7-3	TRBJ1-6	TGTGCCAGCAGCTTAGGTTCAGGGCCCAATTCACCCCTCCACTTT	CASSLGSGPNSPLHF
TRBD2	-	TRBV5-4	TRBJ2-7	TGTGCCAGCAGCTTGGAACGGGGGGGCTCCTACGAGCAGTACTTC	CASSLERGGSYEQYF
TRBD1	-	TRBV29-1	TRBJ1-2	TGCAGCGTTGGACCGGGACAGACTAACTATGGCTACACCTTC	CSVGPGQTNYGYTF
-	-	TRBV15	TRBJ2-7	TGTGCCACCAGCACAGGGTGGACAACCGGAGCCTACGAGCAGTACTTC	CATSTGWTTGAYEQYF
TRBD1	few	TRBV7-8	TRBJ1-1	TGTGCCAGCAGCTTAATTCCAGGACAGGGAGATACTGAAGCTTTCTTT	CASSLIPGQGDTEAFF
-	-	TRBV12-3/TRBV12-4	TRBJ1-2	TGTGCCAGCAGTTTCGCACGGTATGGCTACACCTTC	CASSFARYGYTF
TRBD1	-	TRBV19	TRBJ1-2	TGTGCCAGTACCTCGGGGGGGACAGGGTATGGCTACACCTTC	CASTSGGTGYGYTF
-	-	TRBV5-1	TRBJ2-2	TGCGCCAGCAGCTTTAGCACCGGGGAGCTGTTTTTT	CASSFSTGELFF
TRBD1	-	TRBV9	TRBJ2-1	TGTGCCAGCAGCGACGGGCCCCGGGACAGGTCTTTTAATGAGCAGTTCTTC	CASSDGPRDRSFNEQFF
-	-	TRBV5-5	TRBJ1-2	TGTGCCAGCAGCTTGGTGTCTTCAGTGGCTTATGGCTACACCTTC	CASSLVSSVAYGYTF
TRBD1	-	TRBV19	TRBJ1-2	TGTGCCAGTACCTCCCCCGTACACAGGGGCTCTGGCTACACCTTC	CASTSPVHRGSGYTF
TRBD2	-	TRBV7-2	TRBJ2-3	TGTGCCAGCAGCTTAGAGGTAGCTAGCGGGGGGGCCGCAGATACGCAGTATTTT	CASSLEVASGGAADTQYF
TRBD2	-	TRBV9	TRBJ2-3	TGTGCCAGCAGCGTAGGCGGGGGGGCCGTGGATACGCAGTATTTT	CASSVGGGAVDTQYF
-	-	TRBV9	TRBJ1-5	TGTGCCAGCAGCGTAGGCGCAAAAAATCAGCCCCAGCATTTT	CASSVGAKNQPQHF
-	-	TRBV27	TRBJ1-1	TGTGCCAGCAGTTTATTGTCCGGCGGGGCCCGGAACACTGAAGCTTTCTTT	CASSLLSGGARNTEAFF
TRBD1	few	TRBV4-1	TRBJ2-2	TGCGCCAGCAGCCTACAGGGGGCCACCGGGGAGCTGTTTTTT	CASSLQGATGELFF
-	-	TRBV12-5	TRBJ1-4	TGTGCTAGTGGTTTAGGGGGGGAAAATGAAAAACTGTTTTTT	CASGLGGENEKLFF
TRBD1	-	TRBV7-9	TRBJ2-7	TGTGCCAGCAGTTTGGGACAGGGCAGGTACGAGCAGTACTTC	CASSLGQGRYEQYF
TRBD1	few	TRBV15	TRBJ1-2	TGTGCCACCAGCAGAGATGGGACAGAGAATGGCTACACCTTC	CATSRDGTENGYTF
-	-	TRBV18	TRBJ1-6	TGTGCCAGCTCACCGAATGACATGAATCTAAATTCACCCCTCCACTTT	CASSPNDMNLNSPLHF
-	-	TRBV9	TRBJ2-5	TGTGCCAGCAGCGTAGAGGGATCGGGGGGCGGCCAAGGGACCCAGTACTTC	CASSVEGSGGGQGTQYF
-	-	TRBV4-1	TRBJ2-3	TGCGCCAGCAGCCAAGGGATTCACGAGGGCACAGATACGCAGTATTTT	CASSQGIHEGTDTQYF
-	-	TRBV6-2/TRBV6-3	TRBJ1-3	TGTGCCAGCAGTTACGGCGGGATCACTGGAAACACCATATATTTT	CASSYGGITGNTIYF
-	-	TRBV21-1	TRBJ2-3	TGTGCCAGCAGCAAGGGCAGCTTCACAGATACGCAGTATTTT	CASSKGSFTDTQYF
-	-	TRBV9	TRBJ2-1	TGTGCCAGTGGCAGGGTCATACTGAACAATGAGCAGTTCTTC	CASGRVILNNEQFF
TRBD1	-	TRBV19	TRBJ1-1	TGTGCCAGTAGTATAACAGGGGGAAGGACTGAAGCTTTCTTT	CASSITGGRTEAFF
TRBD1	once	TRBV4-1	TRBJ2-6	TGCGCCAGCAGCCAAATTGGACAGGGGCTAATCTCTGGGGCCAACGTCCTGACTTTC	CASSQIGQGLISGANVLTF
TRBD1	-	TRBV5-4	TRBJ1-3	TGTGCCAGCCAACAGGGGATCTCTGGAAACACCATATATTTT	CASQQGISGNTIYF
TRBD1	-	TRBV7-9	TRBJ1-4	TGTGCCAGCAGGGGTACAGGGGGCACTAATGAAAAACTGTTTTTT	CASRGTGGTNEKLFF
-	-	TRBV12-3/TRBV12-4	TRBJ1-1	TGTGCCAGCACCAGGTTAAAGGGGACTGAAGCTTTCTTT	CASTRLKGTEAFF
-	-	TRBV15	TRBJ1-1	TGTGCCACCAGCAGAGATTGGGAGGGCCATGAAGCTTTCTTT	CATSRDWEGHEAFF
-	-	TRBV30	TRBJ2-3	TGTGCCTGGAGGACGGTGGGGGGAGCAGATACGCAGTATTTT	CAWRTVGGADTQYF
TRBD1	-	TRBV6-5	TRBJ2-7	TGTGCCGCCTCCGGGACAGGGGCATACGAGCAGTACTTC	CAASGTGAYEQYF
-	-	TRBV12-2	TRBJ2-7	TGTGCAAGTCGCTTAAGTTCTAGGGCGCGGGGCACCACCTACGAGCAGTACTTC	CASRLSSRARGTTYEQYF
-	-	TRBV24-1	TRBJ1-1	TGTGCCACCAGCCCCGAGATGAACACTGAAGCTTTCTTT	CATSPEMNTEAFF
-	once	TRBV6-2/TRBV6-3	TRBJ2-1	TGTGCCAGCAGCACCATTCAGGGCCCCGCAAATGAGCAGTTCTTC	CASSTIQGPANEQFF
TRBD2	-	TRBV4-2	TRBJ2-7	TGTGCCAGCAGCCCCGAGGCACGACTAGCCCACGAGCAGTACTTC	CASSPEARLAHEQYF
-	once	TRBV3-1/TRBV3-2	TRBJ2-7	TGTGCCAGCAGCCAAGATACCGGGAACCTACGGGAGCAGTACTTC	CASSQDTGNLREQYF
-	once	TRBV7-6	TRBJ2-3	TGTGCCAGCAGCTTTACAGGGATAAGCACAGATACGCAGTATTTT	CASSFTGISTDTQYF
TRBD1	-	TRBV28	TRBJ2-7	TGTGCCAGCCTGAATGGACCCGGGACAGGGCGCAACTACGAGCAGTACTTC	CASLNGPGTGRNYEQYF
-	-	TRBV19	TRBJ2-6	TGTGCCAGTGCGCAGGGCTCTGGGGCCAACGTCCTGACTTTC	CASAQGSGANVLTF